This T cell receptor (beta chain) appears in the sequencing data of a study of cytomegalovirus exposure and HLA in healthy donors. Study-wide background: From donors who were HLA-typed, an early data release held 80 million to 95 million unique TCRs. Of several hundred genotyped donors, more than 75% clustered with self-reported Caucasian donors.

About this clone itself: What it binds is unknown.

PCR primers comprised 60 Vbeta and 13 Jbeta primers. The repertoire was sequenced with immunoSEQ multiplex PCR; TCRdb's copy has only in-frame clones and lacks some. There are 150,000 to 180,000 clones in the sample; approximately 74% occur only once, and roughly 2% lies in the top ten. V was clipped by 1 base and J by 9 bases; unmatched bases: 9. Germline lookup yields CDR1 LNHDA and CDR2 SQIVND (reference sequence). The CDR3 has 15 amino acids. General study results and limits: There were some public TCRs occurring in many donors, but most TCR sequences were rare.

The receptor was isolated from a young man in good health and CMV-seronegative. Sequencing was done on a sample of PBMCs. This chain joins TRBV19 and TRBJ2-1; 7 bases fit TRBD2. The DNA of the CDR3 is TGTGCCAGTAGTATAGGGTCGGGCTGGGAGGGTGAGCAGTTCTTC. Protein: CASSIGSGWEGEQFF.